A single sample is the source of the 10 T cell receptor beta chains below, sequenced in a study of T cells in Graves' hyperthyroidism and ophthalmopathy. Amplified TCR beta CDR3 regions came from RNA transcripts. The HTBI primer set drove a first-round RT-PCR of the TCR CDR3. Via MiXCR, TCRdb re-called the multiplex PCR reads, giving one row per CDR3 protein. The table lists just over 550,000 distinct CDR3 sequences, about half of them singletons. The sample comprised peripheral blood or thyroid tissue (not recorded which). These receptors came from a woman between 18 and 29 years old with Graves' hyperthyroidism.

This clonotype occurred many times. The V and J genes are TRBV7-9 and TRBJ2-6; D possibly corresponds to TRBD2 (6 bases). The germline V gene encodes CDR1 SEHNR and CDR2 FQNEAQ (reference sequence). V was pared by 1 base and J by 3 bases, with 10 bases between. There are 16 residues in the CDR3. The CDR3 DNA follows: TGTGCCAGCAGCTTAGTTGGAGGGGTTGGGGCCAACGTCCTGACTTTC. Its translation: CASSLVGGVGANVLTF.

The genes are TRBV19 and TRBJ1-2, with D possibly being TRBD1 (5 bases). With 6 bases removed from V and 2 bases from J, the gap between germline ends came to 16 bases. Germline-derived CDR1 and CDR2 are LNHDA and SQIVND (reference sequence). This CDR3 spans 15 amino acids. DNA of the CDR3: TGTGCCAGTAGGCCAAGCGGGGCGATGAACTATGGCTACACCTTC. This codes for CASRPSGAMNYGYTF.

This clonotype was picked up a small number of times. The rearrangement links TRBV25-1 to TRBJ1-2; a weak D match, TRBD1 (5 bases). Germline V gene data show CDR1 as MGHDK and CDR2 as SYGVNS. This CDR3 is 17 amino acids long. V dropped 6 bases and J dropped 0 bases, with 20 bases sitting between them. In DNA, the CDR3 is TGTGCCAGCAGCCCGGGGGACGGACGAACCTCTAACTATGGCTACACCTTC. Its translation is CASSPGDGRTSNYGYTF.

In this sample, this clonotype turned up a few times. The rearrangement joins TRBV7-2 to TRBJ2-6, with D possibly being TRBD1 or TRBD2 (5 bases each). Germline V gives CDR1 SGHTA, CDR2 FQGNSA. The CDR3 covers 15 residues. V shed 6 bases and J shed 0 bases, with 9 bases lying between them. CDR3 DNA sequence: TGTGCCAGCAGATCAGGGACCTCTGGGGCCAACGTCCTGACTTTC. Translation gives CASRSGTSGANVLTF.

The chain recombines TRBV7-3 with TRBJ2-2; 8 bases align to TRBD2. Germline values: CDR1 SGHTA, CDR2 FQGTGA. Trimming at V came to 3 bases and at J to 6 bases, leaving 9 bases not matched to a gene. This CDR3 comprises 16 residues. CDR3 DNA sequence: TGTGCCAGCAGCTTGGCCCTGGGCGGGAGGTCCGGGGAGCTGTTTTTT. Its protein is CASSLALGGRSGELFF.

The V call is TRBV7-2, the J call TRBJ1-5, with D maybe TRBD1 (5 bases). This CDR3 spans 14 amino acids. V shed 4 bases and J shed 11 bases, with 18 bases lying between them. CDR1 SGHTA and CDR2 FQGNSA come from the germline V gene. The CDR3 DNA reads as TGTGCCAGCAGCTCCCGGGACGCCCTCCAGACCCAGCATTTT. Protein product: CASSSRDALQTQHF. The whole variable domain, remainder taken from reference TRBV7-2 and TRBJ1-5, is GAGVSQSPSNKVTEKGKDVELRCDPISGHTALYWYRQSLGQGLEFLIYFQGNSAPDKSGLPSDRFSAERTGGSVSTLTIQRTQQEDSAVYLCASSSRDALQTQHFGDGTRLSIL.

This clonotype came up a few times. The chain carries TRBV19 and TRBJ2-2; 8 nucleotides line up with TRBD1. This CDR3 is built from 13 residues. The germline V gene encodes CDR1 LNHDA and CDR2 SQIVND (reference sequence). Trimming at V came to 11 bases and at J to 3 bases, leaving 5 bases not matched to a gene. The CDR3 loop is CASRTGYTGELFF. In DNA, the CDR3 is TGTGCCTCACGGACAGGGTACACCGGGGAGCTGTTTTTT.

The chain is built from TRBV20-1 and TRBJ2-5; 7 bases match TRBD2. With V trimmed by 0 bases and J by 10 bases, 5 bases remained unmatched. CDR3 size: 12 residues. Germline values: CDR1 DFQATT, CDR2 SNEGSKA (reference sequence). The CDR3 reads CSARDAGVVQYF. For the CDR3, the DNA is TGCAGTGCTAGAGATGCGGGAGTTGTCCAGTACTTC.

The chain has TRBV6-1 and TRBJ1-4, with a possible D match to TRBD1 (5 bases). The V gene lost 8 bases and the J gene lost 7 bases, with 20 bases spanning the gap. This CDR3 comprises 15 residues. Germline CDR1 is MNHNS and CDR2 is SASEGT. The DNA for the CDR3 is TGTGCCAGCCACCAATCCCAGGGTGGCGGTGAAAAACTGTTTTTT. It encodes CASHQSQGGGEKLFF.

The J gene is TRBJ1-2, the V gene TRBV25-1; D ambiguous. V was pared by 1 base and J by 5 bases, with 14 bases between. CDR1 and CDR2 from the germline V gene are MGHDK and SYGVNS. The CDR3 extends over 15 amino acids. CDR3 amino acids: CASSEFRARRYGYTF. In nucleotides, the CDR3 is TGTGCCAGCAGTGAATTTCGGGCACGTCGGTATGGCTACACCTTC.